The present T cell receptor beta chain was sequenced within a study of blood T cell repertoires in COVID-19. V shed 6 bases, J shed 0 bases, and the junction held 7 bases outside the gene matches. Germline CDR1 is MNHEY and CDR2 is SVGAGI. This CDR3 contains 15 residues. Profiled with immunoSEQ multiplex PCR; TCRdb holds only in-frame clones, not every one. This table has over 60,000 clones, 85% to 90% appearing once. The rearrangement uses TRBV6-5 and TRBJ2-7, with 8 bases that match TRBD1. The clonotype was recovered from a man older than 75 with acute or convalescent COVID-19. The sample comprised peripheral blood. The CDR3 is CASRPQGGSSYEQYF. CDR3 sequence (DNA): TGTGCCAGCAGGCCACAGGGGGGAAGCTCCTACGAGCAGTACTTC.